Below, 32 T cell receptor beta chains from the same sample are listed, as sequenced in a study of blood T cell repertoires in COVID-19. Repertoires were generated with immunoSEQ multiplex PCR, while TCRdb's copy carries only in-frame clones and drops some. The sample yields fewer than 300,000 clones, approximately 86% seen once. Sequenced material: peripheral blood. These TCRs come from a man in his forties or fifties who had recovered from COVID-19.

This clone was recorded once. The CDR3 DNA reads TGTGCCATCAGGCCGGGACAGGGGGGTTATGGCTACACCTTC. It encodes CAIRPGQGGYGYTF. The V and J genes are TRBV10-3 and TRBJ1-2; 11 bases are shared with TRBD1. Germline loops: CDR1 ENHRY, CDR2 SYGVKD. The trim removed 6 bases at V and 5 bases at J, leaving 5 bases unmatched. CDR3 size: 14 residues.

Written as DNA, the CDR3 is TGTGCCAGCAGCTTAGTGGTAGCTGGCAATTCACCCCTCCACTTT. This translates into CASSLVVAGNSPLHF. The gene calls are TRBV11-2 and TRBJ1-6, with unresolved D. CDR3 length: 15 amino acids. Looked up from germline, CDR1 is SGHAT and CDR2 is FQNNGV. V shed 1 base and J shed 7 bases, with 11 bases lying between them.

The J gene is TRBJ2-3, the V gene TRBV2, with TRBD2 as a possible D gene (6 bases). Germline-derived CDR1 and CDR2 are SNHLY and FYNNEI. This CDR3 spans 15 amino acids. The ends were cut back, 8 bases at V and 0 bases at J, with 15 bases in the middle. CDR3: CASYGTFTSTDTQYF. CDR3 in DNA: TGTGCCAGCTACGGGACTTTTACTAGCACAGATACGCAGTATTTT.

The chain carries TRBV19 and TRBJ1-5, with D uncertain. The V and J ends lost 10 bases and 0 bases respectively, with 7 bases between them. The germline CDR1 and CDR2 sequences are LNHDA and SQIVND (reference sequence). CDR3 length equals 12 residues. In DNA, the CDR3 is TGTGCCACCCAAAATAGCAATCAGCCCCAGCATTTT. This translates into CATQNSNQPQHF.

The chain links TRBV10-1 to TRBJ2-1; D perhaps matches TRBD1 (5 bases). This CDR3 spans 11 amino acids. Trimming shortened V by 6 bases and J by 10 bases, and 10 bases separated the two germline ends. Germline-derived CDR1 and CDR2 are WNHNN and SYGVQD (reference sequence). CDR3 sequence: CASRSSGEQFF. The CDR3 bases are TGCGCCAGCAGAAGTTCAGGGGAGCAGTTCTTC.

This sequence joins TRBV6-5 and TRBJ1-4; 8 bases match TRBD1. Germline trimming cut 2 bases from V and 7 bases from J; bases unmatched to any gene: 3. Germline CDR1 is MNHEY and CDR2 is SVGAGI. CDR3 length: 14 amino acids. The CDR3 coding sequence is TGTGCCAGCAGTTACGTCGGACAGGGTGAAAAACTGTTTTTT. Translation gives CASSYVGQGEKLFF.

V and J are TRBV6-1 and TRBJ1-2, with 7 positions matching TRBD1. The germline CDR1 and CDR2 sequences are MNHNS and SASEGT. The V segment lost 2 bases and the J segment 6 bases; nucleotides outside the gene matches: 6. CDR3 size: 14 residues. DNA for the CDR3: TGTGCCAGCAGTGAAATGCGACAGGGCAATGGCTACACCTTC. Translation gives CASSEMRQGNGYTF.

This chain's CDR3 is CASSLAVWGGEDTQYF. The DNA of the CDR3 is TGCGCCAGCAGCTTGGCTGTGTGGGGGGGTGAAGATACGCAGTATTTT. The rearrangement uses TRBV5-1 and TRBJ2-3, with 7 bases matching TRBD2. V lost 0 bases to trimming and J lost 5 bases; unmatched junction nucleotides: 9. Germline V gene sequence: CDR1 SGHRS, CDR2 YFSETQ. The CDR3 totals 16 residues.

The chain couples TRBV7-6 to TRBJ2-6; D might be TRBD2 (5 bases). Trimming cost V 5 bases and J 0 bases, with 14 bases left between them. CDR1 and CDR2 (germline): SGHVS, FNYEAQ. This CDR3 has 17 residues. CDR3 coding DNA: TGTGCCAGCAGCCCCCGGACCCGGGGCTCTGGGGCCAACGTCCTGACTTTC. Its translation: CASSPRTRGSGANVLTF.

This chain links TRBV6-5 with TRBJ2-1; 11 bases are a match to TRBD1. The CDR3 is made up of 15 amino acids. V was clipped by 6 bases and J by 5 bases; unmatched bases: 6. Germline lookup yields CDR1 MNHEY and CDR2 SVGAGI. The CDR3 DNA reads TGTGCCAGCAGCCAGGACAGGGGGCCCGACAATGAGCAGTTCTTC. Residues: CASSQDRGPDNEQFF.

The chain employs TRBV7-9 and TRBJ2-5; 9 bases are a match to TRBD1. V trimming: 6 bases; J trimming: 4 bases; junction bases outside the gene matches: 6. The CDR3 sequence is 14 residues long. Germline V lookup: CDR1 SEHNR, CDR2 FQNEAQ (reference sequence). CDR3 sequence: CASRRTGDGETQYF. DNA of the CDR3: TGTGCCAGCAGGCGGACAGGGGACGGAGAGACCCAGTACTTC.

The CDR3 spells CASSVAQGAHNEQFF. CDR3 coding DNA: TGTGCCAGCAGCGTAGCGCAGGGGGCGCACAATGAGCAGTTCTTC. The genes are TRBV9 and TRBJ2-1; TRBD1 agrees at 8 bases. The V gene end was trimmed by 0 bases and the J gene end by 5 bases; junction bases not matched to a gene: 4. CDR3 size: 15 residues. Germline lookup yields CDR1 SGDLS and CDR2 YYNGEE.

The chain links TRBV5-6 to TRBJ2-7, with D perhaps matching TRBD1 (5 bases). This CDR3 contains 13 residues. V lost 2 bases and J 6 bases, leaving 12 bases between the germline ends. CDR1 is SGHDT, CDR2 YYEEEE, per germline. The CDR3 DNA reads TGTGCCAGCAGCTTTGCAGGGATAGGCGAGCAGTACTTC. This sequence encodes CASSFAGIGEQYF. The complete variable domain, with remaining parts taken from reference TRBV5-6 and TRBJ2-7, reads DAGVTQSPTHLIKTRGQQVTLRCSPKSGHDTVSWYQQALGQGPQFIFQYYEEEERQRGNFPDRFSGHQFPNYSSELNVNALLLGDSALYLCASSFAGIGEQYFGPGTRLTVT.

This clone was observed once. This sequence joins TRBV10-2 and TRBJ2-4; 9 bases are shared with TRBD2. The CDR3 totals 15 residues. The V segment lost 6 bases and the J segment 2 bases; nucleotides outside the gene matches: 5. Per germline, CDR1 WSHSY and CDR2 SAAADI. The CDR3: CASRRGGATKNIQYF. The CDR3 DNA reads TGCGCCAGCAGGCGCGGGGGGGCGACCAAAAACATTCAGTACTTC.

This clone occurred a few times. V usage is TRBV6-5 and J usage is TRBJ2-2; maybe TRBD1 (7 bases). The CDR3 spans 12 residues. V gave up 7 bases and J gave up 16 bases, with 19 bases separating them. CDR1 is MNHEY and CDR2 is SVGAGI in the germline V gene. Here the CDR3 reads CASINPGDRKFF. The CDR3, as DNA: TGTGCCAGCATTAACCCGGGGGACAGAAAGTTTTTT.

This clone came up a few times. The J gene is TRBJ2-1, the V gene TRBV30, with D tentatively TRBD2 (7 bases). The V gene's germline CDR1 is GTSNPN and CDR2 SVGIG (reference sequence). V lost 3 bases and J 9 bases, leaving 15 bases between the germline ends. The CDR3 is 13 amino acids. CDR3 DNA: TGTGCCTGGAGCTGGACTGGGGGGGCTGAGCAGTTCTTC. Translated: CAWSWTGGAEQFF.

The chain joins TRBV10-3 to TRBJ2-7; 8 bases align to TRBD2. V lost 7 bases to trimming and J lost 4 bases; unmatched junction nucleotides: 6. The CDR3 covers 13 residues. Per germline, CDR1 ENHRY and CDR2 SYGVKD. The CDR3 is CAINPREGYEQYF. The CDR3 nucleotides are TGTGCCATCAATCCCCGGGAGGGTTACGAGCAGTACTTC.

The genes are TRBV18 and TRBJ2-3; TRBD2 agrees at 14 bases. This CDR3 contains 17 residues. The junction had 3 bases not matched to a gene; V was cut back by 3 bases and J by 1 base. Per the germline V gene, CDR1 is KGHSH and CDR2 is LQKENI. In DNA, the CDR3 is TGTGCCAGCTCACCGGGACTAGCGGGAGATCGCACAGATACGCAGTATTTT. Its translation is CASSPGLAGDRTDTQYF.

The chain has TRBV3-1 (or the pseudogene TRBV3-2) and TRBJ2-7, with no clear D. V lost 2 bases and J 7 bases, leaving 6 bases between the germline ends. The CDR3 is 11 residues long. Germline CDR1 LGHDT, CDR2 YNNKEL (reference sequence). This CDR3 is CASSQRREQYF. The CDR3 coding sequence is TGTGCCAGCAGCCAACGCAGAGAGCAGTACTTC.

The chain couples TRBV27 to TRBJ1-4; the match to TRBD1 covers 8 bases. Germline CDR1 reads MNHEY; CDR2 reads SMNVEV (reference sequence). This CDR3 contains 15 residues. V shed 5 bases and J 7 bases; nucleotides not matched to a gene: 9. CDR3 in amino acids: CASSPRTGQAEKLFF. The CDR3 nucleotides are TGTGCCAGCAGTCCTCGGACAGGGCAGGCTGAAAAACTGTTTTTT.

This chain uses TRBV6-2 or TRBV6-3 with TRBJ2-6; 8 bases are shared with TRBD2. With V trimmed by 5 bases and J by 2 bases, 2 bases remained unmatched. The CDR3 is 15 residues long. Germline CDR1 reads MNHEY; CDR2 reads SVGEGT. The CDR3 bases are TGTGCCAGCAGTCCGGGGGGGGCTGGGGCCAACGTCCTGACTTTC. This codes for CASSPGGAGANVLTF.

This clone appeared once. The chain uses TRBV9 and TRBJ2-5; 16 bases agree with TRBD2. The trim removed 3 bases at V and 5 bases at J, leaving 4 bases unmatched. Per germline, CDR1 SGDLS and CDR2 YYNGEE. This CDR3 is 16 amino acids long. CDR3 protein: CASSAGTSGRAETQYF. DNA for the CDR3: TGTGCCAGCAGCGCAGGGACTAGCGGGAGGGCGGAGACCCAGTACTTC.

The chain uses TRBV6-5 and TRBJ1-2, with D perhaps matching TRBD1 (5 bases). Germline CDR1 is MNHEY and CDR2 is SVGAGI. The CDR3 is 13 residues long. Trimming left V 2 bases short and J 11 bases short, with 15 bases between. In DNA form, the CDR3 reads TGTGCCAGCAGTTACGCTCCTACGGGGGAGTACACCTTC. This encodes CASSYAPTGEYTF.

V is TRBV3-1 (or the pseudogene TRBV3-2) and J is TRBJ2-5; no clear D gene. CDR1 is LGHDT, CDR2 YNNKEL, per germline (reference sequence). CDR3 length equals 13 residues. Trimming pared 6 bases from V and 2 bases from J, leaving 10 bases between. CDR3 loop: CASSRTVQETQYF. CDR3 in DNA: TGTGCCAGCAGTCGAACAGTACAAGAGACCCAGTACTTC.

The CDR3 bases are TGTGCCAGCAGCTCCCCGGGACAGGGGGCCTACAATGAGCAGTTCTTC. Translating gives CASSSPGQGAYNEQFF. The chain recombines TRBV5-6 with TRBJ2-1, with 11 bases lining up with TRBD1. After removal of 3 bases from V and 2 bases from J, the junction contained 4 bases not matched to a gene. The V gene's germline CDR1 is SGHDT and CDR2 YYEEEE. The CDR3 runs 16 residues.

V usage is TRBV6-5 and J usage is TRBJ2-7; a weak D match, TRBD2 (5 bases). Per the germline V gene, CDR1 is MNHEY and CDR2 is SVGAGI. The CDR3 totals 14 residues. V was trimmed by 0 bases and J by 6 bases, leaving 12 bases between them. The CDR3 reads CASSYSRESPEQYF. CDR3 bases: TGTGCCAGCAGTTACTCGAGGGAGAGCCCCGAGCAGTACTTC.

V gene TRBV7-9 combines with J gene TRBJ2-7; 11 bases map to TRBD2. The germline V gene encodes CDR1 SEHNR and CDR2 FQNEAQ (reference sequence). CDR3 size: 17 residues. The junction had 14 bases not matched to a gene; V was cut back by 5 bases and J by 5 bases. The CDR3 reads CASSPGTSGPRYHEQYF. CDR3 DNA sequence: TGTGCCAGCAGCCCAGGGACTAGCGGACCTCGGTACCACGAGCAGTACTTC.

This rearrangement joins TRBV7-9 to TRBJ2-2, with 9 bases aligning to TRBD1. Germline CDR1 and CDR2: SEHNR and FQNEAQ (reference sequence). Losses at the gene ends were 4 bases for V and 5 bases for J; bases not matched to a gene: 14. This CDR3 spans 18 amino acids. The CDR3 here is CASSSPTGGLAVTGELFF. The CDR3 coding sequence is TGTGCCAGCAGCTCCCCGACAGGGGGGCTTGCAGTAACCGGGGAGCTGTTTTTT.

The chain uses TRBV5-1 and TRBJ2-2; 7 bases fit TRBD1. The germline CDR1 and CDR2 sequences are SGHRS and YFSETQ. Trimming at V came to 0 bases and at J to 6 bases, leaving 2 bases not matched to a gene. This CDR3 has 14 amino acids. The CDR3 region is CASSLGQGSGELFF. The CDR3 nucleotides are TGCGCCAGCAGCTTGGGACAGGGTTCCGGGGAGCTGTTTTTT.

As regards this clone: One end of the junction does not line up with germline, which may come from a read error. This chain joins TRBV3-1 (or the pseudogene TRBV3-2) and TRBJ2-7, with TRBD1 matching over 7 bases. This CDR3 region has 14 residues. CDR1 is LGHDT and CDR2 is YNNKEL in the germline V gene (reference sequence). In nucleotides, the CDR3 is TGTGCCAGCAGACAAGACAGGGTAACCTACGAGCAGTACTTC. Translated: CASRQDRVTYEQYF.

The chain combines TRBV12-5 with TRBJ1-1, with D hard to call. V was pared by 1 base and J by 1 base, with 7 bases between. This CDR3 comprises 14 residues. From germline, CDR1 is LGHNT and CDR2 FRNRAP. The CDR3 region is CASGLDGGNTEAFF. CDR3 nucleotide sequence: TGTGCTAGTGGTTTGGACGGAGGGAACACTGAAGCTTTCTTT.

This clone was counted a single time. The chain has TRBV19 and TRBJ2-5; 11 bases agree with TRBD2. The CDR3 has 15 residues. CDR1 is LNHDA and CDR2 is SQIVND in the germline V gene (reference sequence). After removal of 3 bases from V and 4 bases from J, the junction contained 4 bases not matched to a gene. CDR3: CASSILAGGVETQYF. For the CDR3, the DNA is TGTGCCAGTAGTATCCTAGCGGGAGGAGTAGAGACCCAGTACTTC.